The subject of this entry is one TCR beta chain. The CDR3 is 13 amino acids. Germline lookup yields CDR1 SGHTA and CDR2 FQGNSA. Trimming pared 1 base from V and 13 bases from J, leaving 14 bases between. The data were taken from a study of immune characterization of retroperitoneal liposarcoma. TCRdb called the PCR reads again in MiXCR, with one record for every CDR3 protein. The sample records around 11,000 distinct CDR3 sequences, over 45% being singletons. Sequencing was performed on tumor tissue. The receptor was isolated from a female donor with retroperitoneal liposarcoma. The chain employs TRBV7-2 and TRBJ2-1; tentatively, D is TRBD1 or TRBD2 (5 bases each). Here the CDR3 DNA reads TGTGCCAGCAGCTTAGAGGGCTACGGGACCCAGTTCTTC. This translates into CASSLEGYGTQFF.